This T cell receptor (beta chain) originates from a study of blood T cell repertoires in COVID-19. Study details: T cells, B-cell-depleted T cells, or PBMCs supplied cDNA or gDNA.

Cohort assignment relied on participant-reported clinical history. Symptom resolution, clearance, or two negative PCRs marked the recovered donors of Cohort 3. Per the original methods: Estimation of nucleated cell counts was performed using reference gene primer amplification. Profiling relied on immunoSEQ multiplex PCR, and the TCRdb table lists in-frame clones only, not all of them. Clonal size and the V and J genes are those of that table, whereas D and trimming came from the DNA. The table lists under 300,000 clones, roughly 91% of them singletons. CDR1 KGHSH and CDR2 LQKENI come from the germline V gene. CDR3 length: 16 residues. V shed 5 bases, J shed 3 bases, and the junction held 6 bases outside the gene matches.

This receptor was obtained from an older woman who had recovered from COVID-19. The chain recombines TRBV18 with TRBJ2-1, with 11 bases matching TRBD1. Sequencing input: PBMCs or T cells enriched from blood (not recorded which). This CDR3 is CASSNTGTGGYNEQFF. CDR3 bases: TGTGCCAGCTCAAACACCGGGACAGGGGGCTACAATGAGCAGTTCTTC.